The clone carrying this T cell receptor beta chain was observed at least ten times. The antigen is undetermined. As to time point: patch test 1, 2 weeks after DPC sensitization. Sample treatment: therapeutic diphenylcyclopropenone sensitization with weekly scalp DPC. TCRdb re-analysed the RACE reads in MiXCR, keeping a single row per CDR3 protein. Of 100,000 to 150,000 distinct CDR3 sequences listed, roughly 13% were seen once; the top ten hold 0.8% to 1%. The entry originates in a study of human T cells and chemical hapten exposure. As for the study in general: Once 0.01% DPC had been applied to the upper back by patch test, readings were taken at 6 days. The study's findings and limits: Significantly more large CDR3 similarity clusters arose among expanded TCRs than among controls.

Sequences were derived from whole blood, sampled in connection with sensitization to the hapten diphenylcyclopropenone (DPC). This receptor was taken from a man aged 18 to 29 with alopecia areata. Some clones in this sample may be carry-over from other donors' samples.

The CDR3: CASSIAGGETQYF. The CDR3 DNA follows: TGTGCCAGTAGTATAGCGGGGGGAGAGACCCAGTACTTC. The V and J genes are TRBV19 and TRBJ2-5, with 7 bases lining up with TRBD2. J gave up 4 bases and V 1 base, and 0 bases lay outside the gene matches. CDR3 length: 13 amino acids. CDR1 is LNHDA and CDR2 is SQIVND in the germline V gene (reference sequence).